Detailed here is one TCR beta chain. Other DNA sequences in the sample encode the same CDR3. In the authors' workflow: Quantification of nucleated cells was approximated via reference gene primer amplification. Sequencing was performed with immunoSEQ multiplex PCR; in TCRdb, only in-frame clones are kept and a portion is missing. The V and J calls and the clone size are those of that table, but D and trimming were determined from the DNA. Found here are hundreds of thousands of clones, approximately 88% of them singletons; the top ten hold around 9.6%. This entry is derived from a study of blood T cell repertoires in COVID-19. Across the study: The United States, Italy and Spain provided the acute and convalescent COVID-19 samples. T cells, B-cell-depleted T cells, or PBMCs provided the cDNA or gDNA that served as material.

The sequence derives from a woman aged 65 to 85 with COVID-19, enrolled during active disease. Sequencing was done on a sample of peripheral blood.

The CDR3 protein is CASSLGQGDGYTF. DNA for the CDR3: TGTGCCAGCAGCCTAGGACAGGGGGACGGCTACACCTTC. The gene calls are TRBV5-6 and TRBJ1-2, with 10 nucleotides matching TRBD1. CDR1 is SGHDT, CDR2 YYEEEE, per germline. With V trimmed by 4 bases and J by 8 bases, 5 bases remained unmatched. The CDR3 covers 13 residues.